This entry concerns a single TCR beta chain. What it recognizes is unknown. V was cut by 2 bases and J by 6 bases, with 6 bases left in between. The V gene's germline CDR1 is SGHNT and CDR2 YYREEE (reference sequence). The CDR3 is 12 amino acids. Naive and memory CD4+ T cells were cultured with CEF, then survey-sequenced. Assay: immunoSEQ multiplex PCR; the TCRdb copy retains only in-frame clones and omits some. The sample includes about 36,000 clones, over 75% of them seen just once. The data are from a study of CD4 T cells in relation to SARS-CoV-2 and coronaviruses. Background on the study: After roughly 11 days of antigen culture, PBMC TCR beta CDR3s were sequenced. Convalescent donors were aged roughly 21 to 80, with median around 37 years.

This rearrangement joins TRBV5-4 to TRBJ2-1; D remains ambiguous. The TCR originated in an adult with COVID-19. The sample consisted of memory CD4+ T cells from PBMCs, cultured in vitro. This CDR3 reads CASSLWFNEQFF. The DNA of the CDR3 is TGTGCCAGCAGCTTATGGTTCAATGAGCAGTTCTTC. The full variable domain, rest sourced from reference TRBV5-4 and TRBJ2-1, is ETGVTQSPTHLIKTRGQQVTLRCSSQSGHNTVSWYQQALGQGPQFIFQYYREEENGRGNFPPRFSGLQFPNYSSELNVNALELDDSALYLCASSLWFNEQFFGPGTRLTVL.